The entry that follows covers one T cell receptor (beta chain) sequence. This specimen comes from a study of blood T cell repertoires in COVID-19. The overall study: Samples of COVID-19 (acute and convalescent) were obtained from the United States, Italy and Spain.

The repertoire was sequenced with immunoSEQ multiplex PCR; TCRdb's copy has only in-frame clones and lacks some. The sample consists of about 95,000 clones, about nine tenths of them appearing once. The germline CDR1 and CDR2 sequences are MGHRA and YSYEKL. CDR3 size: 15 residues. V lost 1 base, J lost 2 bases, and 4 bases stayed unmatched. The source of this sequence is a woman in her sixties or seventies with acute or convalescent COVID-19. This chain uses TRBV4-1 with TRBJ2-5, with TRBD2 matching over 7 bases. The sequenced sample was peripheral blood. The chain's CDR3 is CASSQALGGQETQYF. The CDR3 bases are TGCGCCAGCAGCCAAGCCCTGGGAGGGCAAGAGACCCAGTACTTC.